Sequencing of this T cell receptor beta chain was carried out in a study of T cell changes during pregnancy in multiple sclerosis. V was trimmed by 0 bases and J by 1 base, leaving 7 bases between them. Germline V gene sequence: CDR1 MGHRA, CDR2 YSYEKL. This CDR3 has 15 amino acids. The assay was immunoSEQ multiplex PCR, and TCRdb's table has in-frame clones only and misses some. The profile covers tens of thousands of clones, with about 88% appearing a single time and 5.5% to 7% taken by the ten largest. This material consisted of CD8+ T cells from peripheral blood mononuclear cells, taken in the second trimester of pregnancy. The chain is built from TRBV4-1 and TRBJ1-3; D remains unclear. This TCR derives from a female donor with multiple sclerosis, enrolled in a pregnancy study. The CDR3 sequence: CASSQDPRSGNTIYF. CDR3 coding DNA: TGCGCCAGCAGCCAAGACCCTAGGTCTGGAAACACCATATATTTT.